This T cell receptor beta chain was obtained from a study of metastatic and nonmetastatic thyroid tumors. Per the original methods: What underpinned the distant-metastasis classifier for papillary thyroid cancer was the set of CDR3 differences across clinicopathological groups. Via MiXCR, TCRdb re-called the PCR reads. TCRdb's processing, not the study's, gives the V and J calls here. The table records under 75,000 clones, roughly 18% of them present only once. Ten or more counts support this clone. Its antigen remains unknown. Study outcomes and limitations: The reported finding was significantly higher TCR beta diversity in malignant thyroid tumors relative to benign nodules, in blood and tumor.

Prior to thyroid surgery, none of the patients had received any treatment. The V end was cut by 8 bases, the J end by 5 bases, with 12 bases between. Germline CDR1 and CDR2: MDHEN and SYDVKM. The CDR3 is made up of 12 amino acids. Sequencing input: blood. The sequence came from a female donor with papillary thyroid cancer or a benign thyroid nodule (not recorded which). Some clones in this sample may be carry-over from other donors' samples. The chain recombines TRBV28 with TRBJ2-5; D gene ambiguous. As DNA, the CDR3 is TGTGCCAGCGAAGGGTTGGTGGAGACCCAGTACTTC. Encoded protein: CASEGLVETQYF.